Described below is a single T cell receptor beta chain sequence and its context. The antigen is unknown. This sample was included in a study of T cell responses to AZD1222 COVID-19 vaccine. Whole-study findings and limits: Within unmutated variant regions lay the reported targets of nearly half of spike-specific TCRs. Just a handful of AZD1222 recipients tested seropositive at baseline. Across spike, vaccine-associated CD4 TCRs were found, dominant at 160-218 and 743-854. The study found Spike-specific TCR breadth and depth rose after two AZD1222 doses.

The CDR3 contains 14 residues. Per germline, CDR1 SGDLS and CDR2 YYNGEE. Trimming removed 0 bases from V and 7 bases from J, with 13 bases in between. Sequenced by immunoSEQ multiplex PCR; TCRdb stores in-frame clones only, minus some. The sample holds approximately 130,000 clones, approximately 80% seen once. The material sequenced was peripheral blood, taken 28 days after the second AZD1222 dose. This clonotype originated in an adult who received the AZD1222 COVID-19 vaccine. The chain combines TRBV9 with TRBJ1-1; D may be TRBD1 (5 bases). CDR3 sequence: CASSVAGALNEAFF. The CDR3 DNA sequence: TGTGCCAGCAGCGTAGCTGGGGCGTTGAATGAAGCTTTCTTT.